This T cell receptor (beta chain) was identified during a study of regulatory T cells in long-lasting Graves disease. The study, taken as a whole, reports: Persistent-disease Graves' patients showed less TCR diversity than new cases.

CDR3 size: 17 residues. V trimming: 6 bases; J trimming: 4 bases; junction bases outside the gene matches: 15. The V gene's germline CDR1 is MNHNS and CDR2 SASEGT. With iRepertoire HTBI primers and Arm-PCR of CDR3 regions, TCR beta libraries were built. TCRdb redid the calling of the multiplex PCR reads with MiXCR, one entry per CDR3 protein. The sample includes about 440,000 distinct CDR3 sequences, about 16% of them seen just once. This clonotype was seen a handful of times. Its antigen is still unknown. Time point reported: newly diagnosed GD, antithyroid drugs for less than 3 months. Making the TCR library involved RNA that had been extracted from PBMCs. Patients came through an endocrinology department, and that department was in Xi'an, China. The sample was also linked to a second study, of T cells in Graves' hyperthyroidism and ophthalmopathy. In that study: The study left out patients who had uncontrolled infection, other autoimmune disease, pregnancy or lactation.

The clonotype comes from a woman in her twenties or thirties with Graves disease. The chain combines TRBV6-1 with TRBJ2-3, with 8 bases lining up with TRBD2. The sample was peripheral blood mononuclear cells (PBMCs), taken at new diagnosis, from a patient treated with antithyroid drugs. The CDR3 DNA reads TGTGCCAGCAGCTACGAGCTGGGCGGGAGGACCGCAGATACGCAGTATTTT. It specifies CASSYELGGRTADTQYF.